Listed below are T cell receptor beta chains from one sample, sequenced in a study of response to subunit inactivated influenza vaccine. TCRdb independently ran MiXCR on the RT-PCR reads; one entry per CDR3 protein. Among about 620,000 distinct CDR3 sequences listed, roughly 12% were seen once. Sample: PBMCs from blood, taken on the day of vaccination. Source of these receptors: a man aged 50-59 years who received an inactivated influenza vaccine. CDR3s include the opening cysteine and the closing phenylalanine or tryptophan. A D gene is named only where the DNA matches it firmly. Only part of the rows carry a size: once, few, many, or a class if the clone is expanded.

CDR3 protein: CASSQITFGTLGEAFF
CDR3 DNA: TGTGCCAGCAGTCAGATTACTTTTGGGACACTCGGTGAAGCTTTCTTT
D gene: NA
clone size: few
J gene: TRBJ1-1
V gene: TRBV27

CDR3 protein: CASSPPSGITYEQYF
CDR3 DNA: TGTGCCAGCTCACCGCCTAGCGGGATTACCTACGAGCAGTACTTC
D gene: TRBD2
clone size: NA
J gene: TRBJ2-7
V gene: TRBV18

CDR3 protein: CSARAPLAGTNEQFF
CDR3 DNA: TGCAGTGCTAGAGCCCCTCTAGCGGGTACCAATGAGCAGTTCTTC
D gene: TRBD2
clone size: few
J gene: TRBJ2-1
V gene: TRBV20-1

CDR3 protein: CASSVLLGTGETDTQYF
CDR3 DNA: TGTGCCAGCAGCGTCCTTTTGGGGACAGGGGAGACAGATACGCAGTATTTT
D gene: TRBD1
clone size: few
J gene: TRBJ2-3
V gene: TRBV13

CDR3 protein: CSAIDQRGRGIMEQYF
CDR3 DNA: TGCAGTGCTATCGATCAACGCGGCAGGGGTATTATGGAGCAGTACTTC
D gene: NA
clone size: NA
J gene: TRBJ2-7
V gene: TRBV20-1

CDR3 protein: CSARFGVREELYEQYF
CDR3 DNA: TGCAGTGCTAGATTTGGTGTGCGGGAGGAGCTCTACGAGCAGTACTTC
D gene: TRBD2
clone size: few
J gene: TRBJ2-7
V gene: TRBV20-1

CDR3 protein: CASSKALYRGPSTDTQYF
CDR3 DNA: TGTGCCAGCAGCAAAGCCCTTTACAGGGGGCCAAGCACAGATACGCAGTATTTT
D gene: NA
clone size: NA
J gene: TRBJ2-3
V gene: TRBV21-1

CDR3 protein: CASSPLYRLSGNTIYF
CDR3 DNA: TGTGCCAGCAGTCCCCTCTACAGGCTCTCTGGAAACACCATATATTTT
D gene: NA
clone size: many
J gene: TRBJ1-3
V gene: TRBV6-1

CDR3 protein: CASSYSTENYEQYF
CDR3 DNA: TGTGCCAGCAGTTACTCGACAGAGAACTACGAGCAGTACTTC
D gene: NA
clone size: NA
J gene: TRBJ2-7
V gene: TRBV6-5

CDR3 protein: CSVRDRANYGYTF
CDR3 DNA: TGCAGCGTGCGGGACAGGGCAAACTATGGCTACACCTTC
D gene: TRBD1
clone size: NA
J gene: TRBJ1-2
V gene: TRBV29-1

CDR3 protein: CASSFSSGSYEQHF
CDR3 DNA: TGTGCCAGCAGTTTTTCTAGCGGGAGTTACGAGCAGCACTTC
D gene: TRBD2
clone size: NA
J gene: TRBJ2-7
V gene: TRBV27

CDR3 protein: CASEGRRVTDTQYF
CDR3 DNA: TGTGCCAGCGAAGGCAGACGGGTCACAGATACGCAGTATTTT
D gene: NA
clone size: few
J gene: TRBJ2-3
V gene: TRBV7-9

CDR3 protein: CASSSIAGPPYNEQFF
CDR3 DNA: TGTGCCAGCAGCTCCATCGCAGGGCCCCCCTACAATGAGCAGTTCTTC
D gene: NA
clone size: NA
J gene: TRBJ2-1
V gene: TRBV11-2

CDR3 protein: CASTPRGRAYNEQFF
CDR3 DNA: TGTGCCAGCACCCCACGGGGGAGGGCCTACAATGAGCAGTTCTTC
D gene: TRBD2
clone size: NA
J gene: TRBJ2-1
V gene: TRBV28

CDR3 protein: CASSRIGTSRKTSSYEQYF
CDR3 DNA: TGTGCCAGCAGCCGAATCGGGACTAGCCGAAAGACCTCCTCCTACGAGCAGTACTTC
D gene: TRBD2
clone size: NA
J gene: TRBJ2-7
V gene: TRBV11-2

CDR3 protein: CASSPLAGYAGANVLTF
CDR3 DNA: TGTGCCAGCAGTCCCCTAGCGGGATACGCTGGGGCCAACGTCCTGACTTTC
D gene: TRBD2
clone size: NA
J gene: TRBJ2-6
V gene: TRBV6-4

CDR3 protein: CASTSALAGDLYTDTQYF
CDR3 DNA: TGTGCCAGCACGTCGGCACTAGCGGGGGACCTCTACACAGATACGCAGTATTTT
D gene: TRBD2
clone size: once
J gene: TRBJ2-3
V gene: TRBV6-2/TRBV6-3

CDR3 protein: CSARVLADPYEQYF
CDR3 DNA: TGCAGTGCTAGAGTACTAGCCGATCCCTACGAGCAGTACTTC
D gene: NA
clone size: NA
J gene: TRBJ2-7
V gene: TRBV20-1

CDR3 protein: CSVSRQGEPQHF
CDR3 DNA: TGCAGCGTCTCAAGACAGGGAGAGCCCCAGCATTTT
D gene: TRBD1
clone size: many
J gene: TRBJ1-5
V gene: TRBV29-1

CDR3 protein: CASSHNHASGRGNEQFF
CDR3 DNA: TGTGCCAGCAGCCACAACCATGCTAGCGGGAGGGGAAATGAGCAGTTCTTC
D gene: TRBD2
clone size: many
J gene: TRBJ2-1
V gene: TRBV3-1

CDR3 protein: CASSLRAALLGNEQFF
CDR3 DNA: TGTGCCAGCAGCTTACGAGCGGCCCTTTTAGGGAATGAGCAGTTCTTC
D gene: NA
clone size: NA
J gene: TRBJ2-1
V gene: TRBV11-1

CDR3 protein: CASSQTGLAGGGGTDTQYF
CDR3 DNA: TGCGCCAGCAGCCAGACGGGACTAGCGGGAGGAGGGGGCACAGATACGCAGTATTTT
D gene: TRBD2
clone size: few
J gene: TRBJ2-3
V gene: TRBV4-3